The 30 T cell receptor beta chains below come from one sample, sequenced in a study of regulatory T cells in long-lasting Graves disease. Arm-PCR of CDR3 regions and iRepertoire HTBI primers were used to build TCR beta libraries. Each CDR3 protein gets one entry after TCRdb re-called the multiplex PCR reads with MiXCR. The data show about 440,000 distinct CDR3 sequences, 15% seen once. The time point denotes: newly diagnosed GD, antithyroid drugs for less than 3 months. RNA isolated from PBMCs was used to make the TCR library. The sample also formed part of further work on T cells in Graves' hyperthyroidism and ophthalmopathy.

This material consisted of peripheral blood mononuclear cells (PBMCs), taken at new diagnosis, from a patient treated with antithyroid drugs. These receptors originate from a woman between 25 and 40 years old with Graves disease.

The chain uses TRBV6-5 and TRBJ1-2; 11 positions agree with TRBD1. The CDR3 is 15 residues long. Germline V gene sequence: CDR1 MNHEY, CDR2 SVGAGI. Losses at the gene ends were 4 bases for V and 7 bases for J; bases not matched to a gene: 8. Written as DNA, the CDR3 is TGTGCCAGCAGTTCCCGGACAGGGGGCCTGCGTGGCTACACCTTC. Amino acid sequence: CASSSRTGGLRGYTF.

This clonotype was observed a handful of times. J is TRBJ1-1 and V is TRBV19, with TRBD1 matching 9 bases. The germline V gene encodes CDR1 LNHDA and CDR2 SQIVND (reference sequence). This CDR3 contains 15 residues. The J segment lost 5 bases and the V segment lost 3 bases, leaving 7 bases of the junction unmatched. CDR3 nucleotides: TGTGCCAGTAGTATCCCGGGACAGGGTCGTACTGAAGCTTTCTTT. Protein: CASSIPGQGRTEAFF.

In this sample, this clonotype turned up many times. The V gene is TRBV11-2, the J gene TRBJ1-1; no reliable D call. V dropped 8 bases and J dropped 0 bases, with 13 bases sitting between them. The CDR3 totals 14 residues. Germline V gene sequence: CDR1 SGHAT, CDR2 FQNNGV. The CDR3 nucleotides are TGTGCCAGCGCCCCAGGAATGATGAACACTGAAGCTTTCTTT. It translates to CASAPGMMNTEAFF. Full variable domain (rest looked up from reference TRBV11-2 and TRBJ1-1): EAGVAQSPRYKIIEKRQSVAFWCNPISGHATLYWYQQILGQGPKLLIQFQNNGVVDDSQLPKDRFSAERLKGVDSTLKIQPAKLEDSAVYLCASAPGMMNTEAFFGQGTRLTVV.

About this clonotype itself: This may stem from a read error, because a much larger clone lies one nucleotide away. V usage is TRBV3-1 and J usage is TRBJ1-6, with D possibly TRBD1 on 6 matching bases. There are 16 residues in the CDR3. Germline loops: CDR1 LGHDT, CDR2 YNNKEL (reference sequence). V was clipped by 2 bases and J by 5 bases, with 13 bases between them. The CDR3 is CASSQRRQDNNSPLHF. For the CDR3, the DNA is TGTGCCAGCAGCCAACGGCGACAGGACAATAATTCACCCCTCCACTTT.

V and J are TRBV14 and TRBJ2-2; D not resolved. V was shortened by 4 bases and J by 8 bases, with 11 bases between the two germline ends. The CDR3 consists of 13 residues. The germline V gene encodes CDR1 SGHDN and CDR2 FVKESK. CDR3 protein: CASSPAPVGELFF. As DNA, the CDR3 is TGTGCCAGCAGCCCAGCCCCGGTAGGGGAGCTGTTTTTT.

This clonotype was seen more than once but under ten times. The chain has TRBV7-9 and TRBJ2-1, with 14 positions matching TRBD2. The CDR3 sequence is 18 residues long. J lost 2 bases, V lost 3 bases, and 6 bases had no gene match. Looked up from germline, CDR1 is SEHNR and CDR2 is FQNEAQ (reference sequence). The CDR3 spells CASSFPGLAGEPYNEQFF. The CDR3, as DNA: TGTGCCAGCAGCTTCCCGGGACTAGCGGGAGAGCCCTACAATGAGCAGTTCTTC. The entire variable domain, with the rest obtained from reference TRBV7-9 and TRBJ2-1, is as follows: DTGVSQNPRHKITKRGQNVTFRCDPISEHNRLYWYRQTLGQGPEFLTYFQNEAQLEKSRLLSDRFSAERPKGSFSTLEIQRTEQGDSAMYLCASSFPGLAGEPYNEQFFGPGTRLTVL.

This clonotype was counted many times. The rearrangement joins TRBV20-1 to TRBJ1-5; D might be TRBD1 (6 bases). The germline gives CDR1 DFQATT, CDR2 SNEGSKA (reference sequence). CDR3 length: 13 residues. V dropped 7 bases and J dropped 3 bases, with 13 bases sitting between them. CDR3 nucleotide sequence: TGCAGTGGAGAGGGGGGATCCAATCAGCCCCAGCATTTT. Its translation: CSGEGGSNQPQHF.

This clonotype has a count of ten or more. This chain connects TRBV28 to TRBJ1-5; the match to TRBD1 covers 8 bases. Germline V CDR1 and CDR2: MDHEN, SYDVKM. V was clipped by 3 bases and J by 3 bases; unmatched bases: 4. The CDR3 is 15 amino acids. The DNA of the CDR3 is TGTGCCAGCAGTTTCGGGACAGGAAACAATCAGCCCCAGCATTTT. Its translation is CASSFGTGNNQPQHF. Combining the CDR3 with reference TRBV28 and TRBJ1-5 gives the whole variable domain DVKVTQSSRYLVKRTGEKVFLECVQDMDHENMFWYRQDPGLGLRLIYFSYDVKMKEKGDIPEGYSVSREKKERFSLILESASTNQTSMYLCASSFGTGNNQPQHFGDGTRLSIL.

This clonotype came up many times. The chain carries TRBV7-3 and TRBJ2-7; D is perhaps TRBD1 (5 bases). Germline V gene lookup returns CDR1 SGHTA and CDR2 FQGTGA. Trimming took off 0 bases at V and 5 bases at J, with 8 bases between the two ends. The CDR3 extends over 13 amino acids. The CDR3 here is CASSLTGVHEQYF. Here the CDR3 DNA reads TGTGCCAGCAGCTTAACAGGGGTCCACGAGCAGTACTTC.

This clonotype turned up a few times. The chain carries TRBV4-1 and TRBJ2-1; a possible D gene is TRBD2 (5 bases). The CDR3 sequence is 14 residues long. The germline V gene has CDR1 MGHRA and CDR2 YSYEKL. Trimming pared 1 base from V and 6 bases from J, leaving 10 bases between. CDR3 bases: TGCGCCAGCAGCCAAGGATCGAGCGGCAATGAGCAGTTCTTC. This translates into CASSQGSSGNEQFF.

The rearrangement joins TRBV12-5 to TRBJ2-7; D ambiguous. There are 14 residues in the CDR3. V was pared by 6 bases and J by 6 bases, with 18 bases between. Germline CDR1 LGHNT, CDR2 FRNRAP. CDR3 DNA: TGTGCTAGTGGGAAGGGAACATTAAGCTCCGAGCAGTACTTC. It translates to CASGKGTLSSEQYF.

This clonotype came up many times. This CDR3 is CASSPTGLIQPQHF. The CDR3, as DNA: TGTGCCAGCAGCCCCACCGGACTGATTCAGCCCCAGCATTTT. V is TRBV12-3 or TRBV12-4 and J is TRBJ1-5; D is uncertain. The CDR3 contains 14 residues. V lost 6 bases to trimming and J lost 6 bases, with 15 bases between them.

This clonotype was counted between two and nine times. This likely stems from a read error, as it lies one base from a far larger clone. This chain joins TRBV11-2 and TRBJ2-7; 12 bases align to TRBD2. The germline CDR1 and CDR2 sequences are SGHAT and FQNNGV. This CDR3 spans 17 amino acids. V gave up 5 bases and J gave up 7 bases; unmatched junction bases: 15. CDR3 nucleotide sequence: TGTGCCAGCAGCCCGATCCTGACTAGCGGGAGCCACAATGAGCAGTACTTC. Translation gives CASSPILTSGSHNEQYF. The whole variable domain, remainder taken from reference TRBV11-2 and TRBJ2-7, is EAGVAQSPRYKIIEKRQSVAFWCNPISGHATLYWYQQILGQGPKLLIQFQNNGVVDDSQLPKDRFSAERLKGVDSTLKIQPAKLEDSAVYLCASSPILTSGSHNEQYFGPGTRLTVT.

The chain is built from TRBV29-1 and TRBJ1-1; D gene ambiguous. Trimming stripped 7 bases from V and 1 base from J, with 13 bases between. The germline V gene encodes CDR1 SQVTM and CDR2 ANQGSEA. This CDR3 comprises 13 residues. The CDR3 protein is CSGNLGPNTEAFF. The CDR3 region has the DNA TGCAGCGGTAATCTAGGGCCGAACACTGAAGCTTTCTTT. The full variable domain, rest sourced from reference TRBV29-1 and TRBJ1-1, is SAVISQKPSRDICQRGTSLTIQCQVDSQVTMMFWYRQQPGQSLTLIATANQGSEATYESGFVIDKFPISRPNLTFSTLTVSNMSPEDSSIYLCSGNLGPNTEAFFGQGTRLTVV.

The rearrangement joins TRBV24-1 to TRBJ2-2; 12 nucleotides match TRBD2. The ends lost 4 bases at V and 4 bases at J; junction bases unmatched: 6. Germline-derived CDR1 and CDR2 are KGHDR and SFDVKD. This CDR3 region has 17 residues. The CDR3 loop is CATSDPGLAGLTGELFF. DNA of the CDR3: TGTGCCACCAGTGACCCGGGACTAGCGGGCCTCACCGGGGAGCTGTTTTTT.

The chain couples TRBV12-3 or TRBV12-4 to TRBJ2-3; 10 positions match TRBD1. The V and J ends lost 6 bases and 4 bases, in that order; junction bases with no gene match: 7. The CDR3 sequence is 15 residues long. The CDR3 DNA reads as TGTGCCAGCAGCAATCCGGGACAGGGGTCAGATACGCAGTATTTT. It codes for CASSNPGQGSDTQYF.

This chain connects TRBV25-1 to TRBJ1-2; TRBD1 matches at 9 bases. The CDR3 has 14 amino acids. CDR1 and CDR2 (germline): MGHDK, SYGVNS. Trimming at V came to 3 bases and at J to 8 bases, leaving 7 bases not matched to a gene. Here the CDR3 DNA reads TGTGCCAGCAGTGATGTACAGGGGGCGGGAGGCTACACCTTC. It encodes CASSDVQGAGGYTF.

This clonotype showed up just once. This chain joins TRBV6-2 or TRBV6-3 and TRBJ2-2; 11 bases align to TRBD2. Per the germline V gene, CDR1 is MNHEY and CDR2 is SVGEGT. The CDR3 runs 17 residues. The V and J ends lost 5 bases and 7 bases, in that order; junction bases with no gene match: 12. CDR3 amino acids: CASSPPTSGTFGGELFF. CDR3 sequence (DNA): TGTGCCAGCAGTCCCCCGACTAGCGGGACTTTTGGCGGGGAGCTGTTTTTT.

The chain is built from TRBV15 and TRBJ2-5; perhaps TRBD1 as D (7 bases). CDR1 and CDR2 from the germline V gene are LNHNV and YYDKDF (reference sequence). The CDR3 runs 20 residues. V was pared by 2 bases and J by 3 bases, with 28 bases between. CDR3 DNA: TGTGCCACCAGCAGAAATTTAGGAGGGGGCCAACCCCTAGGGGAAGAGACCCAGTACTTC. It specifies CATSRNLGGGQPLGEETQYF.

This clonotype was observed many times. This chain uses TRBV30 with TRBJ2-7; perhaps TRBD1 as D (6 bases). The V and J ends lost 5 bases and 4 bases respectively, with 9 bases between them. The CDR3 is 11 residues long. CDR1 and CDR2 (germline): GTSNPN, SVGIG (reference sequence). Here the CDR3 reads CAWADSYEQYF. CDR3 DNA: TGTGCCTGGGCGGACAGTTACGAGCAGTACTTC.

Ten or more counts support this clonotype. The gene calls are TRBV20-1 and TRBJ1-4; TRBD1 is a possible D gene (5 bases). Trimming stripped 3 bases from V and 7 bases from J, with 12 bases between. CDR3 length: 13 residues. Germline CDR1 reads DFQATT; CDR2 reads SNEGSKA (reference sequence). CDR3 nucleotide sequence: TGCAGTGCTAGGGGCCAGGGAGGTGAAAAACTGTTTTTT. This codes for CSARGQGGEKLFF.

Here the CDR3 reads CASSDGLGAYPEAFF. As DNA, the CDR3 is TGTGCCAGCAGTGACGGCCTGGGAGCATATCCTGAAGCTTTCTTT. This rearrangement joins TRBV6-4 to TRBJ1-1; no clear D. Germline CDR1 is MRHNA and CDR2 is SNTAGT. Trimming removed 2 bases from V and 6 bases from J, with 16 bases in between. This CDR3 is built from 15 residues.

The chain couples TRBV27 to TRBJ1-6; TRBD1 matches 9 bases. The J segment lost 8 bases and the V segment lost 8 bases, leaving 4 bases of the junction unmatched. The CDR3 covers 13 residues. Germline V lookup: CDR1 MNHEY, CDR2 SMNVEV (reference sequence). Written as DNA, the CDR3 is TGTGCCAGCCAGGACAGGGGCCATTCACCCCTCCACTTT. It translates to CASQDRGHSPLHF.

The chain is built from TRBV4-3 and TRBJ2-3; no definite D call. This CDR3 is 15 amino acids long. Trimming pared 1 base from V and 0 bases from J, leaving 8 bases between. Germline lookup yields CDR1 LGHNA and CDR2 YSLEER. CDR3 sequence: CASSQGSSSTDTQYF. CDR3 sequence (DNA): TGCGCCAGCAGCCAAGGGTCCAGCAGCACAGATACGCAGTATTTT.

There are many counts of this clonotype. This chain joins TRBV5-1 and TRBJ2-1; 8 bases line up with TRBD1. Germline loops: CDR1 SGHRS, CDR2 YFSETQ. With V trimmed by 4 bases and J by 5 bases, 8 bases remained unmatched. This CDR3 has 15 residues. CDR3 sequence: CASSLADRVDNEQFF. CDR3 DNA sequence: TGCGCCAGCAGCCTCGCGGACAGGGTCGACAATGAGCAGTTCTTC.

This clonotype came up many times. The chain has TRBV5-6 and TRBJ2-3, with TRBD2 matching 9 bases. The CDR3 contains 13 residues. From germline, CDR1 is SGHDT and CDR2 YYEEEE. Germline trimming cut 7 bases from V and 7 bases from J; bases unmatched to any gene: 7. CDR3: CASQAGGGYTQYF. The CDR3 coding sequence is TGTGCCAGCCAAGCGGGAGGAGGGTATACGCAGTATTTT.

This clonotype was seen at least ten times. The chain links TRBV28 to TRBJ1-1; 9 positions match TRBD1. Unmatched junction bases numbered 17, after V lost 5 bases and J lost 4 bases. Germline lookup yields CDR1 MDHEN and CDR2 SYDVKM. The CDR3 runs to 18 residues. The CDR3 DNA follows: TGTGCCAGCAGTCCAGAACCGATATCAGCGGGACAGGGCACTGAAGCTTTCTTT. Translating gives CASSPEPISAGQGTEAFF.

V is TRBV4-1 and J is TRBJ1-1; TRBD1 might be the D (5 bases). Germline CDR1 reads MGHRA; CDR2 reads YSYEKL. The V gene lost 4 bases and the J gene lost 5 bases, with 17 bases spanning the gap. This CDR3 spans 15 amino acids. The CDR3 DNA reads as TGCGCCAGCAGCCCACGGGGGTTTTTTCGGACTGAAGCTTTCTTT. It encodes CASSPRGFFRTEAFF.

This clonotype has just a few counts. One base away lies a much larger clone, so this may be a sequencing read error. The genes are TRBV11-2 and TRBJ1-1; D is perhaps TRBD1 (5 bases). In germline, CDR1 is SGHAT, CDR2 FQNNGV. CDR3 length equals 13 residues. V lost 6 bases and J 6 bases, leaving 14 bases between the germline ends. Here the CDR3 reads CASSREGDAEAFF. The CDR3, as DNA: TGTGCCAGCAGTAGGGAAGGGGACGCTGAAGCTTTCTTT.

This clonotype was detected only a few times. The J gene is TRBJ2-2, the V gene TRBV20-1; 11 bases are a match to TRBD1. Trimming cost V 5 bases and J 5 bases; bases outside gene matches: 4. The germline V gene encodes CDR1 DFQATT and CDR2 SNEGSKA (reference sequence). The CDR3 runs 14 residues. The CDR3 is CSAGGQGGTGELFF. The CDR3 coding sequence is TGCAGTGCTGGGGGACAGGGGGGGACCGGGGAGCTGTTTTTT.